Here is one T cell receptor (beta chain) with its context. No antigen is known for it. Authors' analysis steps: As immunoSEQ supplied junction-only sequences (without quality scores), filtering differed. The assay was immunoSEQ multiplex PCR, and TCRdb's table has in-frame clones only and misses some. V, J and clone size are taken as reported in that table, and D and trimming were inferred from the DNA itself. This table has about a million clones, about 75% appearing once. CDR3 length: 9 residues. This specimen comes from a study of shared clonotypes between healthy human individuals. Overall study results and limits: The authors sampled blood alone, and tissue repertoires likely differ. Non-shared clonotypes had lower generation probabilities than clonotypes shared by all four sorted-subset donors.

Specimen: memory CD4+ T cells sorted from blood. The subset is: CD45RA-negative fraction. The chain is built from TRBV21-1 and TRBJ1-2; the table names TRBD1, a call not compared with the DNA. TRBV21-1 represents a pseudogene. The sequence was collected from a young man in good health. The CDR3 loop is CASSKTGSF. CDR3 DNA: TGTGCCAGCAGCAAAACAGGTTCTTTC.